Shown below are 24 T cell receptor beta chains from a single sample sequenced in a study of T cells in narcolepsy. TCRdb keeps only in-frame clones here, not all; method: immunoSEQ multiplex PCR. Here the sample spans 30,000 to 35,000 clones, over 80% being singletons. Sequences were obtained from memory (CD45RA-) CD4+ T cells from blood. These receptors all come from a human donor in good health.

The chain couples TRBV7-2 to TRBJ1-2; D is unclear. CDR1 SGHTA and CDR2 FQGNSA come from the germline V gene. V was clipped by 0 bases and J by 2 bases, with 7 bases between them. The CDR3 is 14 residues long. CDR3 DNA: TGTGCCAGCAGCTTAGCTGTGGTAAACTATGGCTACACCTTC. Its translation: CASSLAVVNYGYTF.

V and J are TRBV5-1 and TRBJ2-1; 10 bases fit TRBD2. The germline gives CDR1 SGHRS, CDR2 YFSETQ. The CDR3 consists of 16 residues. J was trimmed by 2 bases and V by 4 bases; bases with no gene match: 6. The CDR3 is CASSENLAGAYNEQFF. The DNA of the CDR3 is TGCGCCAGCAGCGAAAACCTAGCGGGAGCCTACAATGAGCAGTTCTTC.

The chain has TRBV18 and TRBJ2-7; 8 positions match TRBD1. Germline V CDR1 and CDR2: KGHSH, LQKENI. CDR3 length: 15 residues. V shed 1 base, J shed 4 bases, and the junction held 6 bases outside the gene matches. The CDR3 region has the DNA TGTGCCAGCTCACCACACGGACAGGGTTTGTACGAGCAGTACTTC. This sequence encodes CASSPHGQGLYEQYF.

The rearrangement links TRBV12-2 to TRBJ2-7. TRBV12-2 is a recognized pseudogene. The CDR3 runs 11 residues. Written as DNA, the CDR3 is TGTGCAAGTCGCCAAGTCCACGAGCAGTACTTC. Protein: CASRQVHEQYF.

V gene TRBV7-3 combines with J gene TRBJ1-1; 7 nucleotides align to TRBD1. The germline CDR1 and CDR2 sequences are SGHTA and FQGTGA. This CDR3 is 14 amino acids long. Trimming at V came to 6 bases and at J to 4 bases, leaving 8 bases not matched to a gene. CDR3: CASSQQGSSTEAFF. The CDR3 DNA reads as TGTGCCAGCAGTCAACAGGGGTCAAGCACTGAAGCTTTCTTT.

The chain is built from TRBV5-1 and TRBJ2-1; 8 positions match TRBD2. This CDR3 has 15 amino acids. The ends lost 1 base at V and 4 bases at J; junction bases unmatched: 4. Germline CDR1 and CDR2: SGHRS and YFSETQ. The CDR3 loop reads CASSLMSGSYNEQFF. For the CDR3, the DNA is TGCGCCAGCAGCTTGATGAGCGGGAGTTACAATGAGCAGTTCTTC.

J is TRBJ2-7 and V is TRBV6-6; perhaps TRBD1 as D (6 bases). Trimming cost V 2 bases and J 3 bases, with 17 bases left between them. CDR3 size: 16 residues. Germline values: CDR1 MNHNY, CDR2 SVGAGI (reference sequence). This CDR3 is CASSYAGRDRFYEQYF. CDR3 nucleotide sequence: TGTGCCAGCAGTTACGCGGGCCGAGACAGGTTCTACGAGCAGTACTTC.

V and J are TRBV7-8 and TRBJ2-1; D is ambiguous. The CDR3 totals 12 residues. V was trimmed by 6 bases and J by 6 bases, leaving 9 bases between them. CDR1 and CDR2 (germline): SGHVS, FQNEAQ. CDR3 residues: CASRLGVNEQFF. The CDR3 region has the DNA TGTGCCAGCAGGCTGGGTGTCAATGAGCAGTTCTTC.

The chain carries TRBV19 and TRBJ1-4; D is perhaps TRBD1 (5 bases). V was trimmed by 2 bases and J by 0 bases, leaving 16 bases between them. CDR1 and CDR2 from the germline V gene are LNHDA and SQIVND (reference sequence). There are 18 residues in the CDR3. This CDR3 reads CASSISAGTYATNEKLFF. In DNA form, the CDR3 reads TGTGCCAGTAGTATATCTGCCGGGACGTACGCAACTAATGAAAAACTGTTTTTT.

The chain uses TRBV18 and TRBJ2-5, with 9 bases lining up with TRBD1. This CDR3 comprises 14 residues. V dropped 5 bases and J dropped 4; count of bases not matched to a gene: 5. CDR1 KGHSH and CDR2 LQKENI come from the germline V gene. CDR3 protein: CASSEDRGRETQYF. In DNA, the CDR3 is TGTGCCAGCTCAGAGGACAGGGGACGAGAGACCCAGTACTTC.

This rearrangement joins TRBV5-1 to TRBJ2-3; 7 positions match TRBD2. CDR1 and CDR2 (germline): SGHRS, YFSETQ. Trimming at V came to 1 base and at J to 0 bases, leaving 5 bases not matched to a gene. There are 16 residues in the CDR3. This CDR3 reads CASSLSGGVSTDTQYF. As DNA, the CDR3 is TGCGCCAGCAGCTTGTCGGGGGGAGTCAGCACAGATACGCAGTATTTT.

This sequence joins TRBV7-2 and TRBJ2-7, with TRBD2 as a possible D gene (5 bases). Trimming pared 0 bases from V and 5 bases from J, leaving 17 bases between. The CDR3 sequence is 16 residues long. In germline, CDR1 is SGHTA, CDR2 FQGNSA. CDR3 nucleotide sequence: TGTGCCAGCAGCTTAGCGAGGGCTGGGCTAGCCGACGAGCAGTACTTC. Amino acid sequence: CASSLARAGLADEQYF.

The CDR3 DNA sequence: TGTGCCAGCCACGAACAGGGGGCCAACTATGGCTACACCTTC. Translation: CASHEQGANYGYTF. The V call is TRBV6-1, the J call TRBJ1-2; 9 bases fit TRBD1. The CDR3 has 14 amino acids. After removal of 8 bases from V and 2 bases from J, the junction contained 6 bases not matched to a gene. Germline V gives CDR1 MNHNS, CDR2 SASEGT.

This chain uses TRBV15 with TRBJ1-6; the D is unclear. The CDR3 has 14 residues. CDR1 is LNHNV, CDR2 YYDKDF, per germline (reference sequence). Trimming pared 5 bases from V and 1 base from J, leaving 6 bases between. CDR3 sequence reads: CATSGVSYNSPLHF. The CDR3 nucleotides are TGTGCCACCAGCGGGGTTTCCTATAATTCACCCCTCCACTTT. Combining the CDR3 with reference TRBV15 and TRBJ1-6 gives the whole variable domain DAMVIQNPRYQVTQFGKPVTLSCSQTLNHNVMYWYQQKSSQAPKLLFHYYDKDFNNEADTPDNFQSRRPNTSFCFLDIRSPGLGDTAMYLCATSGVSYNSPLHFGNGTRLTVT.

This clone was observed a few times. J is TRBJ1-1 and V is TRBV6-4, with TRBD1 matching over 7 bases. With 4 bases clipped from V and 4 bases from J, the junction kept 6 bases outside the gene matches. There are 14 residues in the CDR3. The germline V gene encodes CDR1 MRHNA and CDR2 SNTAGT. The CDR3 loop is CASSVRAGGTEAFF. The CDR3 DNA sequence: TGTGCCAGCAGTGTACGGGCAGGGGGCACTGAAGCTTTCTTT.

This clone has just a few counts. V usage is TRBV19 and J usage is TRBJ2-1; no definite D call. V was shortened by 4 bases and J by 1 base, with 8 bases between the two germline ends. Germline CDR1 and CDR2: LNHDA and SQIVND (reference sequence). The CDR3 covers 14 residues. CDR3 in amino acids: CASSKGSSYNEQFF. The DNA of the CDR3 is TGTGCCAGTAGTAAGGGATCATCCTACAATGAGCAGTTCTTC.

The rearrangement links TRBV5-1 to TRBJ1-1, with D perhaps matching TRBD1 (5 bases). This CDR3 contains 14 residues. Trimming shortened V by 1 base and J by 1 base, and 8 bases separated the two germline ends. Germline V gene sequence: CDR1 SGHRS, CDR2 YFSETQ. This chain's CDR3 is CASSLFGTNTEAFF. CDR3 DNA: TGCGCCAGCAGCTTGTTCGGGACGAACACTGAAGCTTTCTTT.

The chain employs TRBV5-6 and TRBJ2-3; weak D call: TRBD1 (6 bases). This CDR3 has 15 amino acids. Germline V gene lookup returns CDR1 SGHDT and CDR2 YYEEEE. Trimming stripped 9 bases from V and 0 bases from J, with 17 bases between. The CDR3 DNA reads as TGTGCCACTTCTCCGGGACAATCTAGCACAGATACGCAGTATTTT. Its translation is CATSPGQSSTDTQYF.

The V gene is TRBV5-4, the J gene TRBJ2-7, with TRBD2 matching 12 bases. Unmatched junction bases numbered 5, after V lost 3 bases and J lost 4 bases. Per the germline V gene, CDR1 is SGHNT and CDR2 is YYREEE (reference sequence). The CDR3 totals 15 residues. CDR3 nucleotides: TGTGCCAGCAGCTCGGGACTAGCGGGCACATACGAGCAGTACTTC. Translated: CASSSGLAGTYEQYF. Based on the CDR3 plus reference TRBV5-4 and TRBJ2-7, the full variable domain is ETGVTQSPTHLIKTRGQQVTLRCSSQSGHNTVSWYQQALGQGPQFIFQYYREEENGRGNFPPRFSGLQFPNYSSELNVNALELDDSALYLCASSSGLAGTYEQYFGPGTRLTVT.

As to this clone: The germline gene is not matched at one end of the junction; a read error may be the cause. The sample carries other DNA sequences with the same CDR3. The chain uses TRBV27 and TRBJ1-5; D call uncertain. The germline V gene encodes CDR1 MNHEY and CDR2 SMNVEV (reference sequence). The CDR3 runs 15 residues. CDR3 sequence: CASSVRGNSNQPQHF. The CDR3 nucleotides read TGTGCCAGCAGTGTGAGAGGGAATAGCAATCAGCCCCAGCACTTT.

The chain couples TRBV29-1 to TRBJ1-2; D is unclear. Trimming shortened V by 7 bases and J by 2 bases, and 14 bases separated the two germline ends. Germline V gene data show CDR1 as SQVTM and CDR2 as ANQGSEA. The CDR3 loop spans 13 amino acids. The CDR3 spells CSAIPWSNYGYTF. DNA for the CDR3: TGCAGCGCCATCCCGTGGTCCAACTATGGCTACACCTTC. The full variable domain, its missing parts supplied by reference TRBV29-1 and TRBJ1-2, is SAVISQKPSRDICQRGTSLTIQCQVDSQVTMMFWYRQQPGQSLTLIATANQGSEATYESGFVIDKFPISRPNLTFSTLTVSNMSPEDSSIYLCSAIPWSNYGYTFGSGTRLTVV.

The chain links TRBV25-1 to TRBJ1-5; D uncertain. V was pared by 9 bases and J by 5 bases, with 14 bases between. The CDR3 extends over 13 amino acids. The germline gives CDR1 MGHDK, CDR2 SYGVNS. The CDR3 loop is CARISREDQPQHF. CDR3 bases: TGTGCCAGGATTTCTAGAGAGGATCAGCCCCAGCATTTT. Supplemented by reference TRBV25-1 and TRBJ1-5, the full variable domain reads EADIYQTPRYLVIGTGKKITLECSQTMGHDKMYWYQQDPGMELHLIHYSYGVNSTEKGDLSSESTVSRIRTEHFPLTLESARPSHTSQYLCARISREDQPQHFGDGTRLSIL.

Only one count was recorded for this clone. The CDR3 region is CASSHRDIGNTIYF. In nucleotides, the CDR3 is TGTGCCAGCAGTCACCGGGACATTGGAAACACCATATATTTT. This sequence joins TRBV6-6 and TRBJ1-3, with D possibly matching TRBD1 (6 bases). This CDR3 is 14 amino acids long. The germline V gene has CDR1 MNHNY and CDR2 SVGAGI (reference sequence). V lost 5 bases and J lost 3, with 11 bases in between.

CDR3 bases: TGTGCCACCGGGACCGAGAACTATGGCTACACCTTC. Translating gives CATGTENYGYTF. This chain joins TRBV2 and TRBJ1-2; perhaps TRBD1 as D (5 bases). Deletions cut 10 bases from V and 2 bases from J, with 11 bases between. This CDR3 spans 12 amino acids. CDR1 is SNHLY, CDR2 FYNNEI, per germline.